These 7 T cell receptor beta chains originate from one sample sequenced in a study of blood T cell repertoires in COVID-19 (dated by TCRdb to about 2020). The protocol used for the library was the immunoSEQ multiplex PCR assay. TCRdb stores this immuneACCESS table with in-frame sequences only. Part of the clones is absent; in the studies checked, under half of the shortfall reflects unresolved V genes, and no reason is known for the rest. The sample table contains roughly 150,000 clones; only one count was recorded for approximately 83% of them. The leading ten clones occupy roughly 1.9% of the sample. Sequenced: peripheral blood. These receptors all come from a woman aged 80 or older with acute or convalescent COVID-19.

This rearrangement joins TRBV29-1 to TRBJ2-1, with D perhaps matching TRBD2 (6 bases). Germline assignment: CDR1 SQVTM and CDR2 ANQGSEA. The CDR3 has 14 amino acids. With 4 bases removed from V and 7 bases from J, the gap between germline ends came to 17 bases. The CDR3 region is CSVGGVEVRNEQFF. The CDR3 DNA reads as TGCAGCGTTGGGGGGGTTGAGGTTCGGAATGAGCAGTTCTTC.

This chain links TRBV15 with TRBJ1-2, with D maybe TRBD1 (5 bases). The CDR3 spans 13 residues. Trimming removed 2 bases from V and 7 bases from J, with 11 bases in between. Looked up from germline, CDR1 is LNHNV and CDR2 is YYDKDF (reference sequence). The chain's CDR3 is CATSRPEGLGYTF. The CDR3 DNA reads TGTGCCACCAGCAGACCTGAGGGACTTGGCTACACCTTC.

The CDR3, as DNA: TGTGCCAGCAGCTCACCCCGCGTGTCTGGGGCCAACGTCCTGACTTTC. Its protein product is CASSSPRVSGANVLTF. J is TRBJ2-6 and V is TRBV7-3; D gene unclear. Germline CDR1 is SGHTA and CDR2 is FQGTGA. The CDR3 totals 16 residues. V dropped 4 bases and J dropped 1 base, with 11 bases sitting between them.

This sequence joins TRBV19 and TRBJ2-3, with 13 bases that match TRBD2. Losses at the gene ends were 4 bases for V and 6 bases for J; bases not matched to a gene: 4. The CDR3 has 15 amino acids. Germline CDR1 LNHDA, CDR2 SQIVND (reference sequence). The CDR3 here is CASSTLAGGPDTQYF. The CDR3 bases are TGTGCCAGTAGTACACTAGCGGGGGGGCCCGATACGCAGTATTTT.

The chain has TRBV28 and TRBJ1-2, with 8 bases fitting TRBD1. CDR3 size: 15 residues. CDR1 MDHEN and CDR2 SYDVKM come from the germline V gene. V shed 6 bases, J shed 7 bases, and the junction held 13 bases outside the gene matches. The DNA for the CDR3 is TGTGCCAGCAGAGAAGGGGCAGGGGGCTATGGTGGCTACACCTTC. Its translation: CASREGAGGYGGYTF.

The chain carries TRBV3-1 (or the pseudogene TRBV3-2) and TRBJ1-1; D not certain. Per germline, CDR1 LGHDT and CDR2 YNNKEL (reference sequence). V lost 0 bases and J 10 bases, leaving 9 bases between the germline ends. The CDR3 totals 12 residues. CDR3 sequence (DNA): TGTGCCAGCAGCCAAGATCGGGAGAGAGCTTTCTTT. Protein sequence: CASSQDRERAFF.

The genes are TRBV12-5 and TRBJ2-7, with TRBD2 matching over 7 bases. CDR1 and CDR2 (germline): LGHNT, FRNRAP. This CDR3 comprises 14 residues. With V trimmed by 5 bases and J by 6 bases, 10 bases remained unmatched. The CDR3 loop is CASGGEGNGGEQYF. As DNA, the CDR3 is TGTGCTAGTGGTGGGGAGGGAAACGGAGGCGAGCAGTACTTC.